The 25 T cell receptor beta chains below come from one sample, sequenced in a study of shared clonotypes between healthy human individuals. TCRdb's copy holds only in-frame clones and misses some; the assay was immunoSEQ multiplex PCR. Of about 380,000 clones in the sample, approximately 96% were seen once. Sample: memory CD8+ T cells sorted from blood. Specified subset: CD45RO+ cells pooled with CCR7-negative TemRA cells. The receptors derive from a man in his thirties or forties in good health.

The chain is built from TRBV6-5 and TRBJ1-1, with D possibly matching TRBD1 (5 bases). The CDR3 covers 12 residues. Germline loops: CDR1 MNHEY, CDR2 SVGAGI. Trimming pared 6 bases from V and 8 bases from J, leaving 13 bases between. CDR3 amino acids: CASSPWRGEAFF. The DNA for the CDR3 is TGTGCCAGCAGCCCCTGGAGGGGAGAAGCTTTCTTT.

The rearrangement links TRBV30 to TRBJ1-2, with TRBD1 matching 7 bases. This CDR3 has 13 residues. Germline trimming cut 5 bases from V and 5 bases from J; bases unmatched to any gene: 8. Germline V lookup: CDR1 GTSNPN, CDR2 SVGIG (reference sequence). The CDR3 DNA follows: TGTGCCTGGTTCCCCGGGACAGTTTATGGCTACACCTTC. Its protein product is CAWFPGTVYGYTF. The full variable domain, completed using reference TRBV30 and TRBJ1-2, is SQTIHQWPATLVQPVGSPLSLECTVEGTSNPNLYWYRQAAGRGLQLLFYSVGIGQISSEVPQNLSASRPQDRQFILSSKKLLLSDSGFYLCAWFPGTVYGYTFGSGTRLTVV.

The V gene is TRBV7-2, the J gene TRBJ2-7; 12 bases map to TRBD2. CDR1 and CDR2 (germline): SGHTA, FQGNSA. The length of the CDR3 is 17 residues. After removal of 2 bases from V and 2 bases from J, the junction contained 7 bases not matched to a gene. CDR3 DNA sequence: TGTGCCAGCAGCTTAAGACTAGCGGGAGTCTCACCCTACGAGCAGTACTTC. It is translated as CASSLRLAGVSPYEQYF.

The chain couples TRBV4-1 to TRBJ1-5, with D possibly being TRBD1 (5 bases). The CDR3 loop spans 14 amino acids. CDR1 is MGHRA, CDR2 YSYEKL, per germline. V was cut by 6 bases and J by 3 bases, with 12 bases left in between. The CDR3 DNA sequence: TGCGCCAGCAGTGTCGGGACCCCCAATCAGCCCCAGCATTTT. This translates into CASSVGTPNQPQHF.

Only one count was recorded for this clone. The genes are TRBV2 and TRBJ2-7; weak D call: TRBD2 (6 bases). V lost 6 bases and J lost 3, with 6 bases in between. Per germline, CDR1 SNHLY and CDR2 FYNNEI. CDR3 size: 11 residues. The chain's CDR3 is CASREGYEQYF. The DNA of the CDR3 is TGTGCCAGCAGGGAGGGCTACGAGCAGTACTTC.

A single count supports this clone. CDR3 protein: CASSTGTSGYEQYF. For the CDR3, the DNA is TGCGCCAGCAGCACCGGGACTAGCGGATACGAGCAGTACTTC. The chain joins TRBV5-1 to TRBJ2-7, with 11 bases matching TRBD2. The CDR3 runs to 14 residues. Germline V gene data show CDR1 as SGHRS and CDR2 as YFSETQ. V lost 4 bases to trimming and J lost 4 bases; unmatched junction nucleotides: 4. The full variable domain, in which reference TRBV5-1 and TRBJ2-7 provide the parts outside the CDR3, is KAGVTQTPRYLIKTRGQQVTLSCSPISGHRSVSWYQQTPGQGLQFLFEYFSETQRNKGNFPGRFSGRQFSNSRSEMNVSTLELGDSALYLCASSTGTSGYEQYFGPGTRLTVT.

Notes on this clone: Other DNA sequences of this sample code for an identical CDR3. The chain links TRBV30 to TRBJ2-1; D unclear. The ends were cut back, 0 bases at V and 0 bases at J, with 9 bases in the middle. The CDR3 runs 15 residues. The V gene's germline CDR1 is GTSNPN and CDR2 SVGIG (reference sequence). The CDR3 sequence: CAWSVGGSSYNEQFF. DNA for the CDR3: TGTGCCTGGAGTGTGGGCGGTAGCTCCTACAATGAGCAGTTCTTC.

V usage is TRBV7-9 and J usage is TRBJ2-3, with 14 bases aligning to TRBD2. Per germline, CDR1 SEHNR and CDR2 FQNEAQ (reference sequence). The CDR3 is made up of 17 amino acids. V shed 1 base, J shed 4 bases, and the junction held 4 bases outside the gene matches. The DNA for the CDR3 is TGTGCCAGCAGCTTAGGACTAGCGGGAGGGCCCGCAGATACGCAGTATTTT. This translates into CASSLGLAGGPADTQYF. Complete variable domain (other parts from reference TRBV7-9 and TRBJ2-3): DTGVSQNPRHKITKRGQNVTFRCDPISEHNRLYWYRQTLGQGPEFLTYFQNEAQLEKSRLLSDRFSAERPKGSFSTLEIQRTEQGDSAMYLCASSLGLAGGPADTQYFGPGTRLTVL.

The CDR3, as DNA: TGTGCCAGCAAACCTTCGGGGATCAGGGAGACCCAGTACTTC. Its protein is CASKPSGIRETQYF. The chain uses TRBV28 and TRBJ2-5, with a tentative D call TRBD2 (5 bases). V was shortened by 7 bases and J by 5 bases, with 17 bases between the two germline ends. The V gene's germline CDR1 is MDHEN and CDR2 SYDVKM. The CDR3 covers 14 residues.

This chain links TRBV19 with TRBJ2-5; 8 bases align to TRBD1. With 3 bases clipped from V and 4 bases from J, the junction kept 1 base outside the gene matches. There are 13 residues in the CDR3. Germline CDR1 LNHDA, CDR2 SQIVND (reference sequence). The CDR3 protein is CASSIDRGETQYF. CDR3 coding DNA: TGTGCCAGTAGTATCGACAGGGGAGAGACCCAGTACTTC.

The table lists this clone with a few counts. The chain employs TRBV6-5 and TRBJ1-5; 7 bases map to TRBD1. The CDR3 has 13 residues. V lost 5 bases and J lost 7; bases outside the gene matches: 5. CDR1 and CDR2 (germline): MNHEY, SVGAGI. CDR3 amino acids: CASSRDSGQPQHF. CDR3 nucleotides: TGTGCCAGCAGTCGGGACAGCGGACAGCCCCAGCATTTT.

The chain combines TRBV15 with TRBJ2-1; D is perhaps TRBD1 (5 bases). The CDR3 has 15 residues. Trimming cost V 3 bases and J 7 bases, with 16 bases left between them. Germline loops: CDR1 LNHNV, CDR2 YYDKDF (reference sequence). This CDR3 reads CATSSQGSRRNEQFF. DNA for the CDR3: TGTGCCACCAGCAGCCAGGGTAGTAGGAGAAATGAGCAGTTCTTC.

The V gene is TRBV19, the J gene TRBJ2-5; either TRBD1 or TRBD2 may fit D (6 bases each). This CDR3 has 13 residues. Trimming removed 4 bases from V and 7 bases from J, with 13 bases in between. CDR1 is LNHDA, CDR2 SQIVND, per germline (reference sequence). The DNA for the CDR3 is TGTGCCAGTAGTACGGGGGCCCTGGGGACCCAGTACTTC. It is translated as CASSTGALGTQYF. Full variable domain (rest looked up from reference TRBV19 and TRBJ2-5): DGGITQSPKYLFRKEGQNVTLSCEQNLNHDAMYWYRQDPGQGLRLIYYSQIVNDFQKGDIAEGYSVSREKKESFPLTVTSAQKNPTAFYLCASSTGALGTQYFGPGTRLLVL.

This chain joins TRBV28 and TRBJ2-7, with D hard to call. The CDR3 extends over 13 amino acids. Per the germline V gene, CDR1 is MDHEN and CDR2 is SYDVKM. V was cut by 3 bases and J by 7 bases, with 13 bases left in between. The CDR3 reads CASSFALAEEQYF. In nucleotides, the CDR3 is TGTGCCAGCAGTTTCGCCCTGGCGGAGGAGCAGTACTTC.

Worth noting for this clone: Different DNA sequences within this sample yield the same CDR3. The chain is built from TRBV5-1 and TRBJ2-3; tentative D call: TRBD2 (6 bases). V was shortened by 0 bases and J by 0 bases, with 8 bases between the two germline ends. The CDR3 is 15 residues long. The germline gives CDR1 SGHRS, CDR2 YFSETQ. The CDR3 DNA reads TGCGCCAGCAGCTTGGGCGGGATTAGCACAGATACGCAGTATTTT. This translates into CASSLGGISTDTQYF.

The chain has TRBV6-5 and TRBJ2-6, with D perhaps TRBD1 (5 bases). From germline, CDR1 is MNHEY and CDR2 SVGAGI. Deletions cut 5 bases from V and 2 bases from J, with 10 bases between. The CDR3 sequence is 15 residues long. CDR3 coding DNA: TGTGCCAGCAGTCTCAGGGTTCCTGGGGCCAACGTCCTGACTTTC. It translates to CASSLRVPGANVLTF.

V usage is TRBV28 and J usage is TRBJ2-7, with a possible D match to TRBD2 (6 bases). The CDR3 length is 13 residues. Germline CDR1 and CDR2: MDHEN and SYDVKM. V dropped 6 bases and J dropped 6 bases, with 15 bases sitting between them. In DNA, the CDR3 is TGTGCCAGCAGGGTAGCGGCCCCCTCCGAGCAGTACTTC. Translated, it gives CASRVAAPSEQYF.

V gene TRBV18 combines with J gene TRBJ1-1; D perhaps matches TRBD1 (5 bases). The V end was cut by 6 bases, the J end by 6 bases, with 17 bases between. Germline CDR1 KGHSH, CDR2 LQKENI. The CDR3 consists of 14 residues. As DNA, the CDR3 is TGTGCCAGCTCCCCTCTGGGCCGGGGACCTGAAGCTTTCTTT. This encodes CASSPLGRGPEAFF.

The chain carries TRBV30 and TRBJ2-2; no clear D gene. Germline-derived CDR1 and CDR2 are GTSNPN and SVGIG (reference sequence). V gave up 8 bases and J gave up 7 bases, with 11 bases separating them. The CDR3 length is 11 residues. CDR3 sequence reads: CAGRNVGELFF. The DNA of the CDR3 is TGTGCCGGCAGGAATGTCGGGGAGCTGTTTTTT.

This clone was picked up one time. This sequence joins TRBV7-9 and TRBJ1-4; no definite D call. The CDR3 is 13 residues long. V lost 1 base and J lost 6, with 6 bases in between. From germline, CDR1 is SEHNR and CDR2 FQNEAQ (reference sequence). DNA of the CDR3: TGTGCCAGCAGCTTAGGCGTCCATGAAAAACTGTTTTTT. Amino acids: CASSLGVHEKLFF. Combining the CDR3 with reference TRBV7-9 and TRBJ1-4 gives the whole variable domain DTGVSQNPRHKITKRGQNVTFRCDPISEHNRLYWYRQTLGQGPEFLTYFQNEAQLEKSRLLSDRFSAERPKGSFSTLEIQRTEQGDSAMYLCASSLGVHEKLFFGSGTQLSVL.

This chain joins TRBV5-6 and TRBJ2-7; 10 bases are shared with TRBD1. Germline CDR1 is SGHDT and CDR2 is YYEEEE. The V gene end was trimmed by 3 bases and the J gene end by 12 bases; junction bases not matched to a gene: 18. The CDR3 has 16 amino acids. CDR3 sequence (DNA): TGTGCCAGCAGCTGGGTTCCTCGGGACAGGGGATTGATTAGGTACTTC. This codes for CASSWVPRDRGLIRYF.

This sequence joins TRBV10-3 and TRBJ2-1; 7 nucleotides match TRBD1. Germline CDR1 ENHRY, CDR2 SYGVKD. This CDR3 is 15 amino acids long. The V segment lost 6 bases and the J segment 3 bases; nucleotides outside the gene matches: 8. The CDR3 loop reads CAIRTTGTIYNEQFF. CDR3 nucleotide sequence: TGTGCCATCAGGACGACAGGGACCATCTACAATGAGCAGTTCTTC.

This clone was found once. This chain links TRBV4-2 with TRBJ2-1; 11 bases match TRBD2. J was trimmed by 9 bases and V by 0 bases; bases with no gene match: 7. The CDR3 sequence is 16 residues long. Germline assignment: CDR1 LGHNA and CDR2 YNFKEQ. In nucleotides, the CDR3 is TGTGCCAGCAGCCAAGATACTAGCGGGAGTTTTAGTGAGCAGTTCTTC. Translated: CASSQDTSGSFSEQFF.

The chain carries TRBV25-1 and TRBJ2-5, with 7 bases that match TRBD2. The V and J ends lost 5 bases and 5 bases, in that order; junction bases with no gene match: 11. The CDR3 runs 15 residues. The germline CDR1 and CDR2 sequences are MGHDK and SYGVNS. The CDR3 sequence is CASSPLAARGETQYF. In DNA form, the CDR3 reads TGTGCCAGCAGTCCGCTAGCGGCCAGAGGGGAGACCCAGTACTTC. Supplemented by reference TRBV25-1 and TRBJ2-5, the full variable domain reads EADIYQTPRYLVIGTGKKITLECSQTMGHDKMYWYQQDPGMELHLIHYSYGVNSTEKGDLSSESTVSRIRTEHFPLTLESARPSHTSQYLCASSPLAARGETQYFGPGTRLLVL.

V and J are TRBV6-1 and TRBJ2-1; 7 bases map to TRBD2. CDR3 length: 13 residues. V gave up 0 bases and J gave up 10 bases; unmatched junction bases: 3. Germline V gene data show CDR1 as MNHNS and CDR2 as SASEGT. DNA for the CDR3: TGTGCCAGCAGTGAAGCGCGGGGGAGAGAGCAGTTCTTC. Amino acids: CASSEARGREQFF.